This passage covers 4 T cell receptor beta chains from one sample sequenced in a study of blood T cell repertoires in COVID-19. The method was immunoSEQ multiplex PCR; TCRdb's version includes in-frame clones alone and lacks a portion of them. Counted here are 110,000 or so clones, 81% occurring once; the ten biggest clones make up approximately 1.5%. The sequenced sample consisted of peripheral blood. Every receptor here comes from a man in his forties or fifties with acute or convalescent COVID-19.

This chain uses TRBV28 with TRBJ2-6, with 11 positions matching TRBD1. Trimming removed 5 bases from V and 2 bases from J; junction bases left unmatched: 2. The CDR3 consists of 16 residues. Germline V gene data show CDR1 as MDHEN and CDR2 as SYDVKM. The CDR3 DNA reads TGTGCCAGCAGTGGACAGGGGGCGGCTGGGGCCAACGTCCTGACTTTC. Translating gives CASSGQGAAGANVLTF.

The chain couples TRBV24-1 to TRBJ1-2; no clear D. Germline CDR1 reads KGHDR; CDR2 reads SFDVKD. The CDR3 is 13 residues long. Deletions cut 1 base from V and 6 bases from J, with 8 bases between. CDR3 sequence: CATSDFSGDGYTF. CDR3 nucleotides: TGTGCCACCAGTGATTTCTCGGGAGATGGCTACACCTTC.

This chain links TRBV20-1 with TRBJ1-1, with D unclear. Germline V gene data show CDR1 as DFQATT and CDR2 as SNEGSKA (reference sequence). V lost 3 bases, J lost 1 base, and 9 bases lay in between. This CDR3 spans 13 amino acids. The CDR3 spells CSASMYKNTEAFF. Written as DNA, the CDR3 is TGCAGTGCTAGTATGTACAAGAACACTGAAGCTTTCTTT.

The chain has TRBV5-8 and TRBJ1-5, with TRBD1 as a possible D gene (6 bases). CDR1 and CDR2 (germline): SGHTS, YDEGEE. Trimming left V 4 bases short and J 2 bases short, with 16 bases between. This CDR3 spans 16 amino acids. CDR3 region: CASSPRQDGRNQPQHF. The CDR3 region has the DNA TGTGCCAGCAGCCCGCGACAGGACGGGCGCAATCAGCCCCAGCATTTT.